This TCR beta chain was recovered during a study of technical replicates of blood from a few donors. This CDR3 is built from 15 residues. V lost 0 bases and J lost 3, with 10 bases in between. From germline, CDR1 is SGHAT and CDR2 FQNNGV. The method was immunoSEQ multiplex PCR; TCRdb's version includes in-frame clones alone and lacks a portion of them. The sample yields approximately 95,000 clones, around 95% seen once. The V and J genes are TRBV11-2 and TRBJ2-3; D unresolved. Sequencing was performed on T cells isolated from PBMCs. This TCR was sampled from a human donor in good health. The CDR3 region is CASSLDAARTDTQYF. CDR3 nucleotides: TGTGCCAGCAGCTTAGACGCTGCGAGAACAGATACGCAGTATTTT.